Listed here are 5 T cell receptor beta chains from one sample, sequenced in a study of siplizumab effects on memory and regulatory T cells. It was at 37°C and for 5 to 7 days that the mixed lymphocyte reaction cells were cocultured. TCRdb keeps only in-frame clones here, not all; method: immunoSEQ multiplex PCR. The sample has around 15,000 clones, around 40% seen once; the top ten hold around 7.8%. Their antigens are not known. Material for sequencing was CFSE-low (dividing) CD4+ T cells sorted from an allogeneic mixed lymphocyte reaction. These receptor sequences come from a human donor in good health; the cells came from an allogeneic mixed lymphocyte reaction. Some clones in this sample may be carry-over from other donors' samples.

This clone was picked up a small number of times. The chain combines TRBV11-2 with TRBJ2-2; D gene ambiguous. The V end was cut by 1 base, the J end by 6 bases, with 6 bases between. The CDR3 has 13 amino acids. The germline gives CDR1 SGHAT, CDR2 FQNNGV. CDR3 protein: CASSLVSAGELFF. The CDR3 region has the DNA TGTGCCAGCAGCTTAGTATCAGCCGGGGAGCTGTTTTTT. Full variable domain (remainder filled in from reference TRBV11-2 and TRBJ2-2): EAGVAQSPRYKIIEKRQSVAFWCNPISGHATLYWYQQILGQGPKLLIQFQNNGVVDDSQLPKDRFSAERLKGVDSTLKIQPAKLEDSAVYLCASSLVSAGELFFGEGSRLTVL.

The J gene is TRBJ2-5, the V gene TRBV19; 7 bases are a match to TRBD1. V gave up 5 bases and J gave up 4 bases; unmatched junction bases: 7. Germline assignment: CDR1 LNHDA and CDR2 SQIVND (reference sequence). The CDR3 runs 14 residues. CDR3 sequence: CASSETGSLETQYF. The CDR3 region has the DNA TGTGCCAGTAGTGAGACAGGGTCCCTAGAGACCCAGTACTTC.

This chain uses TRBV5-4 with TRBJ1-2; unclear D gene. Germline CDR1 SGHNT, CDR2 YYREEE (reference sequence). The germline V and J ends were trimmed by 4 bases and 8 bases, with 12 bases remaining between them. This CDR3 has 12 amino acids. In DNA form, the CDR3 reads TGTGCCAGCAGCAAAGAATCGCAGGGCTACACCTTC. This translates into CASSKESQGYTF.

This clone has more than one count but fewer than ten. The gene calls are TRBV7-2 and TRBJ2-7, with 7 bases that match TRBD2. The V gene end was trimmed by 2 bases and the J gene end by 5 bases; junction bases not matched to a gene: 9. Germline values: CDR1 SGHTA, CDR2 FQGNSA. The CDR3 runs 15 residues. CDR3: CASSLSYGRFDEQYF. As DNA, the CDR3 is TGTGCCAGCAGCTTATCGTACGGGAGGTTCGACGAGCAGTACTTC.

V is TRBV11-3 and J is TRBJ2-3, with D unresolved. Germline CDR1 reads SGHNT; CDR2 reads YENEEA. The CDR3 length is 14 residues. V lost 0 bases, J lost 7 bases, and 11 bases lay in between. The CDR3 DNA sequence: TGTGCCAGCAGCTTAGACCAACTCGCGCATACGCAGTATTTT. Its translation: CASSLDQLAHTQYF. The full variable domain, completed using reference TRBV11-3 and TRBJ2-3, is EAGVVQSPRYKIIEKKQPVAFWCNPISGHNTLYWYLQNLGQGPELLIRYENEEAVDDSQLPKDRFSAERLKGVDSTLKIQPAELGDSAVYLCASSLDQLAHTQYFGPGTRLTVL.